This TCR beta chain appears in the sequencing data of a study of blood T cell repertoires in COVID-19. About the study: T cells, B-cell-depleted T cells, or PBMCs supplied cDNA or gDNA.

Germline values: CDR1 SGHRS, CDR2 YFSETQ. V shed 4 bases, J shed 12 bases, and the junction held 12 bases outside the gene matches. This CDR3 spans 13 amino acids. The data were produced by immunoSEQ multiplex PCR, yet TCRdb's version contains in-frame clones alone and is incomplete. The repertoire holds around 300,000 clones, roughly 91% seen once, with more than 9% in the top ten. The sequence derives from a woman aged 25 to 39 who had recovered from COVID-19. V gene TRBV5-1 combines with J gene TRBJ1-2; 7 positions match TRBD1. The sample consisted of PBMCs or T cells enriched from blood (not recorded which). CDR3 protein: CASSVQQGKYNTF. CDR3 coding DNA: TGCGCCAGCAGCGTACAACAGGGGAAGTACAACACCTTC.